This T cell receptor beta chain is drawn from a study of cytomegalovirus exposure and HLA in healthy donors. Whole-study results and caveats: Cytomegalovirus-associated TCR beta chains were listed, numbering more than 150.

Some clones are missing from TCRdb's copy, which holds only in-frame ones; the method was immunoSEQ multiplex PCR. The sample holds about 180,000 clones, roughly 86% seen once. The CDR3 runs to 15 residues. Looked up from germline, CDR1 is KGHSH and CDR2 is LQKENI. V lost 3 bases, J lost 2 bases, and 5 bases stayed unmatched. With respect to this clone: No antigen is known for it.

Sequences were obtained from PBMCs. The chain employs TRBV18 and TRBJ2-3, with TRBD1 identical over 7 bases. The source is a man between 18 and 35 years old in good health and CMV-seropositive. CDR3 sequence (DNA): TGTGCCAGCTCACCGGGGGACAGTTTCACAGATACGCAGTATTTT. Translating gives CASSPGDSFTDTQYF.